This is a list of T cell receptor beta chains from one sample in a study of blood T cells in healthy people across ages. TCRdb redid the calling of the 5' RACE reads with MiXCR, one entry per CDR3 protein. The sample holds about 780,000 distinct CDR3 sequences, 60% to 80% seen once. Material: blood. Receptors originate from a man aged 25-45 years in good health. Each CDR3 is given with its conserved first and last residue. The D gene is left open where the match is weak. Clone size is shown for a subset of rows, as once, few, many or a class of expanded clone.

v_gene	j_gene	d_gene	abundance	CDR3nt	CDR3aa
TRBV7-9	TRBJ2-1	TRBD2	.	TGTGCCAGCAAGGCCGGGACTAGCGTCTACAATGAGCAGTTCTTC	CASKAGTSVYNEQFF
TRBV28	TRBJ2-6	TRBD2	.	TGTGCCAGCAGTTCTACTAGCGGGGGTCTCTACGGCTCTGGGGCCAACGTCCTGACTTTC	CASSSTSGGLYGSGANVLTF
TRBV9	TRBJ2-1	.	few	TGTGCCAGCAGTTTAGTGGGCAATTACAATGAGCAGTTCTTC	CASSLVGNYNEQFF
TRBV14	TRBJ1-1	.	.	TGTGCCAGCAGCCAAGATCCGAGGGGGTACACTGAAGCTTTCTTT	CASSQDPRGYTEAFF
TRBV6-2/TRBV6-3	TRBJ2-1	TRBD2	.	TGTGCCAGCAGTTACGGGACTAAGTACAATGAGCAGTTCTTC	CASSYGTKYNEQFF
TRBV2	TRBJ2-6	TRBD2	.	TGTGCCGGTAGCGGGCCTACTCTGGGGGGGGCCAACGTCCTGACTTTC	CAGSGPTLGGANVLTF
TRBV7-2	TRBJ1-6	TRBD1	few	TGTGCCAGCAGCCAAAGATCCGTGGGACAGGGAAATTCACCCCTCCACTTT	CASSQRSVGQGNSPLHF
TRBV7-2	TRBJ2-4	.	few	TGTGCCAGCAGCTTGACTGAAAACATTCAGTACTTC	CASSLTENIQYF
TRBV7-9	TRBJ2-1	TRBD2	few	TGTGCCAGCAGCTCGTACGGGGGGGCCGCGGGGAAGCAGTTCTTC	CASSSYGGAAGKQFF
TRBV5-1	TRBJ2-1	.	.	TGCGCCAGCAGTCTGGCTGGAGTAGACAACAATGAGCAGTTCTTC	CASSLAGVDNNEQFF
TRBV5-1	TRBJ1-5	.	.	TGCGCCAGCAGCTTGGTTCCAGGATATAGCAATCAGCCCCAGCATTTT	CASSLVPGYSNQPQHF
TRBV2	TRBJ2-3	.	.	TGTGCCAGCACTTCAGAGGGGGATACGCAGTATTTT	CASTSEGDTQYF
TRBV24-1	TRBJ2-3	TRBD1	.	TGTGCCAGCGCAGGGGGTGGCACAGATACGCAGTATTTT	CASAGGGTDTQYF
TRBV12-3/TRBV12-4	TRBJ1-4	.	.	TGTGCCAGCAGTTTCAGTGGGGATAGTGAAAAACTGTTTTTT	CASSFSGDSEKLFF
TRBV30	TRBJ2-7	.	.	TGTGCCTGGAGCATGACACCCTACGAGCAGTACTTC	CAWSMTPYEQYF
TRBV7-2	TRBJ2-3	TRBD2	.	TGTGCCAGCAGCTTCCCCGGATTAGCGGGGGGTCTTACGAGTACGCAGTATTTT	CASSFPGLAGGLTSTQYF
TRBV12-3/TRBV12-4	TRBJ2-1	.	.	TGTGCCATAACCGCGAGGACTGATGAGCAGTTCTTC	CAITARTDEQFF
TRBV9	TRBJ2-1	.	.	TGTGCCAGCAGCATACAGGACAGCCTAAGCTCCTACAATGAGCAGTTCTTC	CASSIQDSLSSYNEQFF
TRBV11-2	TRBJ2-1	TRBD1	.	TGTGCCAGCAGCCGCGCCGGGACAGGATACCATGAGCAGTTCTTC	CASSRAGTGYHEQFF
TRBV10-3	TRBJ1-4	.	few	TGTGCCATTAGTAGCGGGGGCGCGGAAAAACTGTTTTTT	CAISSGGAEKLFF
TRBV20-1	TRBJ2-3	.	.	TGCAGTGCTAGAAAGGGACCAGATACGCAGTATTTT	CSARKGPDTQYF
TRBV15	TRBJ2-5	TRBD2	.	TGTGCCACCAGCAGACATACTAGCGGGGGGTCCCAAGAGACCCAGTACTTC	CATSRHTSGGSQETQYF
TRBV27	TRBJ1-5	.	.	TGTGCCAGCAGTTATGCCGGCAACAGCAATCAGTCCCAGCATTTT	CASSYAGNSNQSQHF
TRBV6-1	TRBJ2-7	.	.	TGTGCCAGCACCGAAGGTGGGGATGTTTACGAGCAGTACTTC	CASTEGGDVYEQYF
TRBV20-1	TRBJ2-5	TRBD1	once	TGCAGTGGGGGACAGATCCAAGAGACCCAGTACTTC	CSGGQIQETQYF
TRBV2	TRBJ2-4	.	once	TGTGCCAGCAGTGAAAGAGGGTTGGAGCAGTACTTC	CASSERGLEQYF
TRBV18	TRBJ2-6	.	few	TGTGCCAGCTCACCAGGACAGTGGGGCGTCTCTGGGGCCAACGTCCTGACTTTC	CASSPGQWGVSGANVLTF
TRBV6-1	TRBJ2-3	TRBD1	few	TGTGCCAGCAGTGAATACAGGGGGTCATATACGCAGTATTTT	CASSEYRGSYTQYF
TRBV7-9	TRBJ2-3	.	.	TGTGCCAGCAGCCCCGTGGCAGGGACGACAGATACGCAGTATTTT	CASSPVAGTTDTQYF
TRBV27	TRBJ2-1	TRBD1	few	TGTGCCAGCAGGCCGGGACAGGGAGCCAATGAGCAGTTCTTC	CASRPGQGANEQFF
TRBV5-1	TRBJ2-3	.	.	TGCGCCAGTAAGCCCCAGGGAACAGATACGCAGTATTTT	CASKPQGTDTQYF
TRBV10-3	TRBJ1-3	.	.	TGTGCCATCAGAGGAGACTCTGGAAACACCATATATTTT	CAIRGDSGNTIYF
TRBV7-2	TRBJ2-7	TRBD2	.	TGTGCCAGCAGCTTAGCGAGCGGGGGGTCCGCCTACGAGCAGTACTTC	CASSLASGGSAYEQYF
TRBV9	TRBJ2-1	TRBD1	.	TGTGCCAGCAGCGAGCGACAGGGGAGCTCCTACAATGAGCAGTTCTTC	CASSERQGSSYNEQFF
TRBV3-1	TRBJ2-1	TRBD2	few	TGTGCCAGCAGCCATAGCGGGGGGACTAACAATGAGCAGTTCTTC	CASSHSGGTNNEQFF
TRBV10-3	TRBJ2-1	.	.	TGTGCCATCAGTGAGTTTGAGGGACCCGCATCTACTGAGCAGTTCTTC	CAISEFEGPASTEQFF
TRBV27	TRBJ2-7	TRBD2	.	TGTGCCAGCAGTCGACTAGCGGGGGCCTGCGAGCAGTACTTC	CASSRLAGACEQYF
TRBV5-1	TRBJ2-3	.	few	TGCGCCAGCAGCTTGGGGGGAACCGGAGATACGCAGTATTTT	CASSLGGTGDTQYF
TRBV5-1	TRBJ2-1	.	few	TGCGCCAGCAGCTTGGCGGAGGTTCCCTACAATGAGCAGTTCTTC	CASSLAEVPYNEQFF
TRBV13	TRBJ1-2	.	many	TGTGCCAGCAGCTTAGCCCCTACCAGGGAATTAGACTATGGCTACACCTTC	CASSLAPTRELDYGYTF
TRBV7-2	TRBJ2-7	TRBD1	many	TGTGCCAGCAGCTCGACAGGGGCCTACGAGCAGTACTTC	CASSSTGAYEQYF
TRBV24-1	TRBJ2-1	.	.	TGTGCCACCAGTGATTTGCAGGGCCCCGTGAGGGAGCAGTTCTTC	CATSDLQGPVREQFF
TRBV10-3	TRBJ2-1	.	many	TGTGCCACGGACGCTACAGGGAGCTCCTACAATGAGCAGTTCTTC	CATDATGSSYNEQFF
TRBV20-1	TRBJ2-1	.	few	TGCAGTGCTGACGACAGGACCTCCTACAATGAGCAGTTCTTC	CSADDRTSYNEQFF
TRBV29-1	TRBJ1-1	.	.	TGCAGCGTTGGGTTCTTATCGGTGAACACTGAAGCTTTCTTT	CSVGFLSVNTEAFF
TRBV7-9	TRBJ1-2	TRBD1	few	TGTGCCAGCAGCTCGACAGGGGGCGACGGCTACACCTTC	CASSSTGGDGYTF
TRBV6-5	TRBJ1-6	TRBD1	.	TGTGCCAGCAGTTACTCCGGTCACGGGACAGACTATAATTCACCCCTCCACTTT	CASSYSGHGTDYNSPLHF
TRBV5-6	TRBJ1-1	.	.	TGTGCCAGCAGTCGACGCGACGTACCGAACCGTGAAGCTTTCTTT	CASSRRDVPNREAFF
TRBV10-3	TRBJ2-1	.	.	TGTGCCACCTATTTCGAGGATAGCTCCTACAATGAGCAGTTCTTC	CATYFEDSSYNEQFF
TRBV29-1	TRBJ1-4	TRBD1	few	TGCAGCGTTGAAATACTCCCGGACAGGGAAGGTATTGATGAAAAACTGTTTTTT	CSVEILPDREGIDEKLFF
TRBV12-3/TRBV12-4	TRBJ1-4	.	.	TGTGCCAGCAGCTTCGAATCAGCAACTAATGAAAAACTGTTTTTT	CASSFESATNEKLFF